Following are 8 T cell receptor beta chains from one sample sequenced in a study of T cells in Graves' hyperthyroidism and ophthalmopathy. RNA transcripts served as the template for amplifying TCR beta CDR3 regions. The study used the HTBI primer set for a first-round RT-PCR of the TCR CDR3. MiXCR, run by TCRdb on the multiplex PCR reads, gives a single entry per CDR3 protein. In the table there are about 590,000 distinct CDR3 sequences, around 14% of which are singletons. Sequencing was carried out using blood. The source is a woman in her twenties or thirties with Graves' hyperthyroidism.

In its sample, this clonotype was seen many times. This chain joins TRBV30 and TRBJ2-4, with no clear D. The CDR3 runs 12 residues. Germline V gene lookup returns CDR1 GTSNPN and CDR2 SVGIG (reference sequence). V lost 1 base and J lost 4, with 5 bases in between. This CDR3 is CAWSDTKNIQYF. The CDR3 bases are TGTGCCTGGAGTGATACTAAAAACATTCAGTACTTC.

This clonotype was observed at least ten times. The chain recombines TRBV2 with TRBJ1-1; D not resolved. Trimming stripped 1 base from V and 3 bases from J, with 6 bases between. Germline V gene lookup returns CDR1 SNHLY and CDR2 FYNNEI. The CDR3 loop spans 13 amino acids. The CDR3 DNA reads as TGTGCCAGCAGTGAAGAATGGTACACTGAAGCTTTCTTT. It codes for CASSEEWYTEAFF.

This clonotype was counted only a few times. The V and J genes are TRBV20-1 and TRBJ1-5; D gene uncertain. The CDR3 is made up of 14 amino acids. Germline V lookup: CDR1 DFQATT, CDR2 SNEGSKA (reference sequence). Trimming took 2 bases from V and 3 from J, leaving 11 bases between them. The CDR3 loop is CSARIPADNQPQHF. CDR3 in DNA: TGCAGTGCTAGAATACCCGCCGACAATCAGCCCCAGCATTTT.

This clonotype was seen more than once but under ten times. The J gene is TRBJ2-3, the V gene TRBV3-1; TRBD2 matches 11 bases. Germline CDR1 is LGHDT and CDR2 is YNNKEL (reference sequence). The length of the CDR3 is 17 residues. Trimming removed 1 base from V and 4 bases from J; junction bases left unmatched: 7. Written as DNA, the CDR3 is TGTGCCAGCAGCCAAGTTACTAGCGGGAGACTTTCAGATACGCAGTATTTT. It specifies CASSQVTSGRLSDTQYF.

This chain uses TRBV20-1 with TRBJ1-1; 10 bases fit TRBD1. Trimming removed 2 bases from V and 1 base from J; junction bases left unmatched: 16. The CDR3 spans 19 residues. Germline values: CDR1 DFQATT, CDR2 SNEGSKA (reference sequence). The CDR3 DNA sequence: TGCAGTGCTAGAAGGGACAGGGGAATAATCAGATCTGAGAACACTGAAGCTTTCTTT. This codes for CSARRDRGIIRSENTEAFF.

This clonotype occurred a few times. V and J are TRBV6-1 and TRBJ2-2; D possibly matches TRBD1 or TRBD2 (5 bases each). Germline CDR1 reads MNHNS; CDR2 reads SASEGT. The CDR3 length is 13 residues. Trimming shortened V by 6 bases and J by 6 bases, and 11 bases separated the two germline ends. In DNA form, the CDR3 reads TGTGCCAGCAGGCGAGGGGCCGCCGGGGAGCTGTTTTTT. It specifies CASRRGAAGELFF.

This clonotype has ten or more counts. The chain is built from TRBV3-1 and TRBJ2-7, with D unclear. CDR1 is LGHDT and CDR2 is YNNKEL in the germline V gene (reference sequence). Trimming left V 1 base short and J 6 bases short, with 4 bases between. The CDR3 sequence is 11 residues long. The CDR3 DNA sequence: TGTGCCAGCAGCCAAGCCGGCGAGCAGTACTTC. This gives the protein CASSQAGEQYF.

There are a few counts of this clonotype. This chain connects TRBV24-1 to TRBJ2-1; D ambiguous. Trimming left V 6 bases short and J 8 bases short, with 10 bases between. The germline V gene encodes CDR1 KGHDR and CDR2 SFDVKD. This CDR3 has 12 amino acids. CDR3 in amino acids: CATSKTLYEQFF. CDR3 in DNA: TGTGCCACCAGTAAAACTCTCTATGAGCAGTTCTTC.